The 26 T cell receptor beta chains below come from one sample, sequenced in a study of blood T cell repertoires in COVID-19. Some clones are missing from TCRdb's copy, which holds only in-frame ones; the method was immunoSEQ multiplex PCR. The sample has roughly 100,000 clones, about 90% seen once. Sequenced input: peripheral blood. The receptors come from a man aged 50 or older in a cohort sampled during active COVID-19.

V gene TRBV3-1 (or the pseudogene TRBV3-2) combines with J gene TRBJ2-5; D gene unclear. CDR1 and CDR2 from the germline V gene are LGHDT and YNNKEL (reference sequence). The CDR3 runs to 15 residues. The germline V and J ends were trimmed by 5 bases and 0 bases, with 13 bases remaining between them. CDR3 nucleotide sequence: TGTGCCAGCAGCAACGAACCCGCGTACCAAGAGACCCAGTACTTC. Its translation is CASSNEPAYQETQYF.

The chain couples TRBV5-5 to TRBJ2-3, with D perhaps TRBD1 (5 bases). With 0 bases removed from V and 3 bases from J, the gap between germline ends came to 8 bases. CDR1 and CDR2 (germline): SGHKS, YYEKEE (reference sequence). This CDR3 region has 14 residues. CDR3 sequence: CASSLGTTTDTQYF. The DNA of the CDR3 is TGTGCCAGCAGCTTGGGGACAACAACAGATACGCAGTATTTT.

The V gene is TRBV28, the J gene TRBJ1-3; TRBD1 might be the D (6 bases). CDR1 MDHEN and CDR2 SYDVKM come from the germline V gene. V was shortened by 5 bases and J by 12 bases, with 17 bases between the two germline ends. This CDR3 is 13 amino acids long. Here the CDR3 DNA reads TGTGCCAGCAGTACAGGGTCCAAATTGAGCATATATTTT. Translation: CASSTGSKLSIYF.

The chain carries TRBV9 and TRBJ2-3; maybe TRBD1 (6 bases). The CDR3 runs to 15 residues. The germline CDR1 and CDR2 sequences are SGDLS and YYNGEE. Trimming took off 3 bases at V and 5 bases at J, with 16 bases between the two ends. CDR3 DNA sequence: TGTGCCAGCAGCGCTGGGACATCTCCCTTAGATACGCAGTATTTT. Its protein product is CASSAGTSPLDTQYF.

This chain connects TRBV28 to TRBJ2-3; 12 nucleotides match TRBD2. V trimming: 6 bases; J trimming: 1 base; junction bases outside the gene matches: 5. Germline V CDR1 and CDR2: MDHEN, SYDVKM. The CDR3 totals 16 residues. The chain's CDR3 is CASSSWTSGGTDTQYF. The CDR3 coding sequence is TGTGCCAGCAGCTCCTGGACTAGCGGGGGCACAGATACGCAGTATTTT.

This chain joins TRBV6-4 and TRBJ2-1; D might be TRBD2 (6 bases). CDR3 length: 15 residues. The V end was cut by 2 bases, the J end by 4 bases, with 12 bases between. Germline-derived CDR1 and CDR2 are MRHNA and SNTAGT. CDR3 amino acids: CASSDNVGTYNEQFF. DNA of the CDR3: TGTGCCAGCAGTGACAATGTTGGGACTTACAATGAGCAGTTCTTC.

CDR3 amino acids: CASSLEASGGAGSQYF. The CDR3 DNA follows: TGCGCCAGCAGCTTGGAAGCTAGCGGGGGGGCCGGGTCGCAGTATTTT. The chain links TRBV5-1 to TRBJ2-3, with 12 bases fitting TRBD2. CDR1 is SGHRS and CDR2 is YFSETQ in the germline V gene. V dropped 0 bases and J dropped 10; count of bases not matched to a gene: 9. This CDR3 is 16 amino acids long.

The genes are TRBV3-1 (or the pseudogene TRBV3-2) and TRBJ2-6; D is unclear. Trimming shortened V by 6 bases and J by 7 bases, and 10 bases separated the two germline ends. The CDR3 consists of 13 residues. Germline V lookup: CDR1 LGHDT, CDR2 YNNKEL (reference sequence). CDR3 protein: CASRTGFANVLTF. The DNA of the CDR3 is TGTGCCAGCAGGACCGGGTTTGCCAACGTCCTGACTTTC.

This chain connects TRBV5-1 to TRBJ1-2; no clear D gene. V was cut by 3 bases and J by 8 bases, with 17 bases left in between. The CDR3 has 14 residues. Germline-derived CDR1 and CDR2 are SGHRS and YFSETQ. The CDR3 DNA follows: TGCGCCAGCAGCTCCCAGGACGGGCGGAGGGGCTACACCTTC. Its translation: CASSSQDGRRGYTF.

The chain employs TRBV18 and TRBJ2-7, with TRBD1 matching 7 bases. The V gene's germline CDR1 is KGHSH and CDR2 LQKENI. V lost 3 bases to trimming and J lost 3 bases; unmatched junction nucleotides: 2. This CDR3 is 13 amino acids long. The CDR3 nucleotides read TGTGCCAGCTCACCTGACAGGGTCTACGAGCAGTACTTC. Encoded protein: CASSPDRVYEQYF. Full variable domain (outside the CDR3, taken from reference TRBV18 and TRBJ2-7): NAGVMQNPRHLVRRRGQEARLRCSPMKGHSHVYWYRQLPEEGLKFMVYLQKENIIDESGMPKERFSAEFPKEGPSILRIQQVVRGDSAAYFCASSPDRVYEQYFGPGTRLTVT.

This clone was seen a single time. The chain uses TRBV5-6 and TRBJ2-2; 7 bases fit TRBD1. The CDR3 is made up of 17 amino acids. V gave up 3 bases and J gave up 1 base; unmatched junction bases: 9. Germline values: CDR1 SGHDT, CDR2 YYEEEE. CDR3 amino acids: CASSSLRTGLNTGELFF. Written as DNA, the CDR3 is TGTGCCAGCAGCTCCCTAAGGACAGGCCTGAACACCGGGGAGCTGTTTTTT. Drawing the rest from reference TRBV5-6 and TRBJ2-2, the complete variable domain is DAGVTQSPTHLIKTRGQQVTLRCSPKSGHDTVSWYQQALGQGPQFIFQYYEEEERQRGNFPDRFSGHQFPNYSSELNVNALLLGDSALYLCASSSLRTGLNTGELFFGEGSRLTVL.

The chain links TRBV29-1 to TRBJ1-2; perhaps TRBD1 as D (6 bases). Germline V gene sequence: CDR1 SQVTM, CDR2 ANQGSEA. V was clipped by 5 bases and J by 4 bases, with 11 bases between them. This CDR3 spans 12 amino acids. Written as DNA, the CDR3 is TGCAGCGTTAGACCGGACAGCTATGGCTACACCTTC. It is translated as CSVRPDSYGYTF.

The chain has TRBV7-2 and TRBJ1-4; unclear D gene. The V end lost 5 bases, the J end lost 4 bases, and 14 bases lay between the germline ends. The CDR3 covers 15 residues. Germline V CDR1 and CDR2: SGHTA, FQGNSA. CDR3 in DNA: TGTGCCAGCAGCCCACGTGCTAGAAATAATGAAAAACTGTTTTTT. Translating gives CASSPRARNNEKLFF.

This chain joins TRBV3-1 (or the pseudogene TRBV3-2) and TRBJ1-6; D uncertain. Germline V gene data show CDR1 as LGHDT and CDR2 as YNNKEL (reference sequence). The CDR3 has 15 amino acids. V shed 0 bases and J shed 9 bases, with 12 bases lying between them. This CDR3 is CASSQDREISSPLHF. The CDR3 coding sequence is TGTGCCAGCAGCCAAGACCGAGAAATAAGTTCACCCCTCCACTTT.

This sequence joins TRBV18 and TRBJ2-5, with D perhaps TRBD1 (6 bases). The CDR3 is made up of 15 amino acids. V was clipped by 4 bases and J by 2 bases, with 14 bases between them. Germline CDR1 is KGHSH and CDR2 is LQKENI. CDR3 sequence: CASSRGPGTQETQYF. CDR3 DNA sequence: TGTGCCAGCTCACGAGGCCCCGGGACACAAGAGACCCAGTACTTC.

The chain links TRBV18 to TRBJ2-3, with TRBD1 matching 8 bases. Per the germline V gene, CDR1 is KGHSH and CDR2 is LQKENI. This CDR3 spans 15 amino acids. Trimming took 1 base from V and 4 from J; bases not matched to a gene: 4. CDR3 nucleotides: TGTGCCAGCTCACCACGACAGGGGCGATCAGATACGCAGTATTTT. Translated, it gives CASSPRQGRSDTQYF.

The V gene is TRBV12-2, the J gene TRBJ2-5; no check of the table's D call, TRBD2, against the DNA was made. TRBV12-2 is reported as a pseudogene. The CDR3 sequence is 17 residues long. The CDR3: CASRLEIAGANRETQYF. The DNA of the CDR3 is TGTGCAAGTCGCTTAGAAATAGCGGGAGCGAATAGAGAGACCCAGTACTTC.

V and J are TRBV25-1 and TRBJ2-1, with D possibly matching TRBD1 (5 bases). The CDR3 spans 15 residues. Germline CDR1 MGHDK, CDR2 SYGVNS. Deletions cut 3 bases from V and 4 bases from J, with 13 bases between. The CDR3 DNA sequence: TGTGCCAGCAGTGAGGGCCATGGGGCTTACAATGAGCAGTTCTTC. Amino acids: CASSEGHGAYNEQFF.

The V gene is TRBV6-2 or TRBV6-3, the J gene TRBJ2-5, with a tentative D call TRBD2 (5 bases). V was trimmed by 4 bases and J by 4 bases, leaving 16 bases between them. The germline gives CDR1 MNHEY, CDR2 SVGEGT. The CDR3 spans 15 residues. CDR3 DNA: TGTGCCAGCAGTTGGAGGAATGAAGTTCCAGAGACCCAGTACTTC. Amino acid sequence: CASSWRNEVPETQYF.

The chain has TRBV18 and TRBJ1-2; possible D gene TRBD1, 5 bases. Trimming stripped 3 bases from V and 8 bases from J, with 10 bases between. Per germline, CDR1 KGHSH and CDR2 LQKENI. The CDR3 has 12 amino acids. For the CDR3, the DNA is TGTGCCAGCTCACCGCAGGGTGGGGGCTACACCTTC. Translation gives CASSPQGGGYTF.

CDR3 sequence: CASSQDGREKLFF. DNA for the CDR3: TGTGCCAGCAGCCAAGACGGTCGAGAAAAACTGTTTTTT. The V and J genes are TRBV4-2 and TRBJ1-4; unclear D gene. Trimming cost V 0 bases and J 8 bases, with 7 bases left between them. The CDR3 consists of 13 residues. Looked up from germline, CDR1 is LGHNA and CDR2 is YNFKEQ.

In this sample, this clone turned up once. This chain connects TRBV20-1 to TRBJ2-5; D unclear. Germline CDR1 DFQATT, CDR2 SNEGSKA (reference sequence). This CDR3 spans 18 amino acids. Trimming took 3 bases from V and 1 from J, leaving 24 bases between them. As DNA, the CDR3 is TGCAGTGCTAGTTCAGGTGTTACCAGGCCCCTTAGCCAAGAGACCCAGTACTTC. Residues: CSASSGVTRPLSQETQYF.

The chain is built from TRBV2 and TRBJ1-2, with TRBD1 identical over 8 bases. CDR1 is SNHLY and CDR2 is FYNNEI in the germline V gene. The CDR3 covers 15 residues. The V gene end was trimmed by 6 bases and the J gene end by 4 bases; junction bases not matched to a gene: 10. The CDR3 DNA follows: TGTGCCAGCAGCGTCGGACAGGGAAGCGCCTATGGCTACACCTTC. Protein sequence: CASSVGQGSAYGYTF.

The rearrangement links TRBV3-1 (or the pseudogene TRBV3-2) to TRBJ2-6, with TRBD2 matching 7 bases. V trimming: 3 bases; J trimming: 2 bases; junction bases outside the gene matches: 1. Germline V gene sequence: CDR1 LGHDT, CDR2 YNNKEL (reference sequence). The CDR3 length is 15 residues. The CDR3 sequence: CASSQGGTGANVLTF. The CDR3 bases are TGTGCCAGCAGCCAGGGGGGGACTGGGGCCAACGTCCTGACTTTC.

The rearrangement uses TRBV27 and TRBJ2-2; D may be TRBD2 (6 bases). CDR3 length: 12 residues. Germline V gene lookup returns CDR1 MNHEY and CDR2 SMNVEV (reference sequence). The CDR3 reads CSGVPRAGELFF. The CDR3 DNA sequence: TGTTCGGGGGTCCCTAGGGCCGGGGAGCTGTTTTTT.

With respect to this clone: The sample carries other DNA sequences with the same CDR3. The rearrangement joins TRBV6-1 to TRBJ2-7; D possibly corresponds to TRBD1 (5 bases). Trimming pared 3 bases from V and 4 bases from J, leaving 7 bases between. This CDR3 has 12 amino acids. Per germline, CDR1 MNHNS and CDR2 SASEGT. The CDR3 DNA follows: TGTGCCAGCAGTGAGCAGGGTTACGAGCAGTACTTC. Protein product: CASSEQGYEQYF.